The 2 T cell receptor beta chains below come from one sample, sequenced in a study of shared clonotypes between healthy human individuals. TCRdb's copy holds only in-frame clones and misses some; the assay was immunoSEQ multiplex PCR. The sample records roughly 1.4 million clones, about 98.5% being singletons. Sequencing was done on a sample of naive CD4+ T cells sorted from blood. Noted subset: CD45RA+ positively selected. These receptors all stem from a man aged 25 to 45 in good health.

In nucleotides, the CDR3 is TGTGCCAGCAGCTTGATGACGGGAGGGCAAGAGACCCAGTACTTC. Amino acid sequence: CASSLMTGGQETQYF. The chain employs TRBV11-2 and TRBJ2-5; 8 bases line up with TRBD2. The CDR3 sequence is 15 residues long. Germline V gives CDR1 SGHAT, CDR2 FQNNGV. Trimming removed 3 bases from V and 2 bases from J; junction bases left unmatched: 5.

The chain carries TRBV20-1 and TRBJ1-4; D may be TRBD1 (5 bases). The CDR3 extends over 11 amino acids. Germline V CDR1 and CDR2: DFQATT, SNEGSKA (reference sequence). The ends were cut back, 6 bases at V and 11 bases at J, with 13 bases in the middle. The CDR3 loop is CSATSRGKLFF. CDR3 nucleotide sequence: TGCAGTGCCACCTCCCGGGGGAAACTGTTTTTT.